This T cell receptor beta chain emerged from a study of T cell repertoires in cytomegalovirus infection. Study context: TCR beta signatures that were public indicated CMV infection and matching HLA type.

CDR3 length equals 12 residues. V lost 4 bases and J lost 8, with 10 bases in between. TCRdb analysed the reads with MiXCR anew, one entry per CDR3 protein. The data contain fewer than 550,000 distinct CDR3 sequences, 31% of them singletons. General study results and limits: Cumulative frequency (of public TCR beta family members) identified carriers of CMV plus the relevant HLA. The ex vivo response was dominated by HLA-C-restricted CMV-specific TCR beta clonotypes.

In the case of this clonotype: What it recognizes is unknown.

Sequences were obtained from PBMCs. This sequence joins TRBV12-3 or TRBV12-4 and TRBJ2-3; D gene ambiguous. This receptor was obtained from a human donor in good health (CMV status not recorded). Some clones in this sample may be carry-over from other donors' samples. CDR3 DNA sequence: TGTGCCAGCAGTTCCACTCGGCTTACGCAGTATTTT. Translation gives CASSSTRLTQYF.